The clone carrying this T cell receptor (beta chain) was recorded many times. TCRdb ran MiXCR on the 5' RACE reads and lists one entry per CDR3 protein. Of hundreds of thousands of distinct CDR3 sequences in the sample, roughly 18% were seen once. The donors were all healthy and Caucasian. This sample was taken from a study of identical twins. The same data also went into a second study, on T cells expressing NK-cell markers.

The sequenced sample consisted of PBMCs. The TCR sequence derives from a woman between 18 and 29 years old in good health.

The CDR3 spells CASSLEWRQASYNEQFF. CDR3 nucleotide sequence: TGTGCCAGCAGTTTAGAGTGGCGGCAGGCCTCCTACAATGAGCAGTTCTTC. The chain carries TRBV12-3 or TRBV12-4 and TRBJ2-1; D is unclear. The CDR3 is 17 amino acids. The germline V and J ends were trimmed by 1 base and 0 bases, with 13 bases remaining between them.